This T cell receptor (beta chain) was sequenced for a study of T-cell reconstitution after alpha-beta-depleted transplantation in children. Study-wide results and limits: About two months after transplant, alpha-beta T cells reportedly came from several hundred expanded graft clones. Several patients had high TCRbeta diversity at day 60; it came from surviving recipient T cells and thymic progenitors.

The CDR3 extends over 13 amino acids. CDR1 and CDR2 from the germline V gene are MNHEY and SVGEGT. Between the trimmed V and J ends, which lost 6 bases and 2 bases, there was a span of 10 bases. This clonotype has ten or more counts. Its cognate antigen is unknown. Researchers prepared the TCRbeta library using unique molecular identifiers, the study reports. TCRdb passed the PCR reads through MiXCR, listing each CDR3 protein once. Of hundreds of thousands of distinct CDR3 sequences listed, 9.5% to 13% are singletons. The material was PBMCs, obtained before TCRalphabeta/CD19-depleted stem cell transplant. The clonotype was recovered from a child under two years old with acute myeloid leukemia, due to receive a stem cell transplant. The V gene is TRBV6-2 or TRBV6-3, the J gene TRBJ1-1; D might be TRBD1 (6 bases). The CDR3 sequence: CASSKQGNTEAFF. The CDR3 nucleotides are TGTGCCAGCAGCAAACAGGGAAACACTGAAGCTTTCTTT.